This TCR beta chain was captured by sequencing in a study of T cells in narcolepsy. Method: immunoSEQ multiplex PCR; TCRdb's copy keeps in-frame clones and lacks some. The data show 20,000 to 25,000 clones, roughly 94% seen once. Per germline, CDR1 KGHSH and CDR2 LQKENI. V lost 10 bases and J 7 bases, leaving 14 bases between the germline ends. The CDR3 is 12 residues long. Source material: CD45RA- memory CD4+ T cells from PBMCs. The rearrangement links TRBV18 to TRBJ2-1; D may be TRBD2 (5 bases). This TCR was recovered from a human donor with narcolepsy. The CDR3 sequence is CATSDRGNEQFF. The CDR3 DNA sequence: TGTGCCACATCCGACCGGGGAAATGAGCAGTTCTTC.